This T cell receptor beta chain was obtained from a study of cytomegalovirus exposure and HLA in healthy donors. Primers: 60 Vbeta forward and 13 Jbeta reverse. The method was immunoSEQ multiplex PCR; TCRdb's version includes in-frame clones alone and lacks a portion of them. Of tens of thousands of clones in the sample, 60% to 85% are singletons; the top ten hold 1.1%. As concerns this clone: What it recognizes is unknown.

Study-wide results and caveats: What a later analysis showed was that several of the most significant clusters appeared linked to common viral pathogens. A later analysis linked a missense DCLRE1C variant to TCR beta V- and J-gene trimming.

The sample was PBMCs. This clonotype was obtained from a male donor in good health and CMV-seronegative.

The CDR3 region is CASNPGTTGELFF. As DNA, the CDR3 is TGCGCCAGCAACCCAGGGACTACCGGGGAGCTGTTTTTT. The V and J genes are TRBV10-2 and TRBJ2-2, with a weak D call TRBD2 (6 bases). Germline CDR1 reads WSHSY; CDR2 reads SAAADI. The CDR3 is 13 residues long. The V end lost 7 bases, the J end lost 5 bases, and 11 bases lay between the germline ends.